These 19 T cell receptor beta chains originate from one sample sequenced in a study of regulatory T cells in long-lasting Graves disease. Indicated time point: persistent/refractory GD, antithyroid drugs over 5 years with positive TRAb. RNA from PBMCs was the source of the TCR library. Relying on iRepertoire HTBI primers and Arm-PCR of CDR3 regions, the team built TCR beta libraries. MiXCR, run by TCRdb on the multiplex PCR reads, gives a single entry per CDR3 protein. The sample shows 300,000 to 400,000 distinct CDR3 sequences, less than 20% of them seen only once. The sample in question was peripheral blood mononuclear cells (PBMCs), obtained when the disease was refractory, from a patient treated with antithyroid drugs. The receptors originated from a female donor with Graves disease.

This clonotype occurred many times. The V call is TRBV20-1, the J call TRBJ1-5; the D gene is possibly TRBD1 (6 bases). This CDR3 is built from 16 residues. Germline V gene lookup returns CDR1 DFQATT and CDR2 SNEGSKA (reference sequence). V was clipped by 3 bases and J by 0 bases, with 15 bases between them. CDR3: CSASLGTTGSNQPQHF. The CDR3, as DNA: TGCAGTGCTAGCCTAGGGACGACAGGTAGCAATCAGCCCCAGCATTTT.

This clonotype was seen repeatedly, ten times or more. The chain combines TRBV12-3 or TRBV12-4 with TRBJ2-7, with TRBD1 identical over 10 bases. Losses at the gene ends were 8 bases for V and 4 bases for J; bases not matched to a gene: 5. The CDR3 spans 13 residues. The CDR3 is CASAAGQGYEQYF. The CDR3 DNA is TGTGCCAGCGCGGCGGGACAGGGGTACGAGCAGTACTTC.

This sequence joins TRBV5-1 and TRBJ2-7, with 8 bases that match TRBD1. V was clipped by 4 bases and J by 6 bases; unmatched bases: 6. Germline V gene sequence: CDR1 SGHRS, CDR2 YFSETQ. This CDR3 comprises 13 residues. The CDR3 region is CASSLGQGREQYF. The CDR3 DNA is TGCGCCAGCAGCCTCGGACAGGGACGCGAGCAGTACTTC.

This clonotype was observed many times. V gene TRBV12-3 or TRBV12-4 combines with J gene TRBJ2-5; D is perhaps TRBD1 (5 bases). V was shortened by 3 bases and J by 8 bases, with 13 bases between the two germline ends. This CDR3 has 13 amino acids. CDR3 DNA sequence: TGTGCCAGCAGTTTCAGGGCAGCGAATACCCAGTACTTC. Its translation is CASSFRAANTQYF.

There are many counts of this clonotype. The V gene is TRBV5-1, the J gene TRBJ2-7; TRBD2 matches at 7 bases. The germline V gene encodes CDR1 SGHRS and CDR2 YFSETQ. CDR3 length equals 17 residues. Trimming at V came to 0 bases and at J to 2 bases, leaving 11 bases not matched to a gene. The CDR3 spells CASSLAGGPSHTYEQYF. The CDR3, as DNA: TGCGCCAGCAGCTTGGCGGGAGGACCTAGTCACACCTACGAGCAGTACTTC.

The table lists this clonotype with many counts. V and J are TRBV7-2 and TRBJ1-2, with 9 bases identical to TRBD1. V gave up 1 base and J gave up 2 bases; unmatched junction bases: 2. Germline CDR1 is SGHTA and CDR2 is FQGNSA. The CDR3 covers 15 residues. Here the CDR3 reads CASSLVGTGNYGYTF. The CDR3 DNA reads as TGTGCCAGCAGCTTAGTAGGGACAGGGAACTATGGCTACACCTTC.

The table lists this clonotype with many counts. The genes are TRBV6-1 and TRBJ1-6, with TRBD1 matching 7 bases. Unmatched junction bases numbered 3, after V lost 2 bases and J lost 5 bases. The CDR3 consists of 15 residues. Germline values: CDR1 MNHNS, CDR2 SASEGT. The CDR3 DNA sequence: TGTGCCAGCAGTGAACAGGGGGGGAATAATTCACCCCTCCACTTT. Encoded protein: CASSEQGGNNSPLHF.

This clonotype has ten or more counts. The chain couples TRBV10-3 to TRBJ2-5, with 7 nucleotides matching TRBD2. The germline V gene has CDR1 ENHRY and CDR2 SYGVKD. The length of the CDR3 is 13 residues. Germline trimming cut 5 bases from V and 4 bases from J; bases unmatched to any gene: 4. The CDR3 here is CAISLTSRETQYF. Written as DNA, the CDR3 is TGTGCCATCAGTTTGACTAGCCGAGAGACCCAGTACTTC.

This clonotype has at least ten counts. The rearrangement links TRBV28 to TRBJ1-6; D not resolved. The CDR3 covers 13 residues. CDR1 is MDHEN and CDR2 is SYDVKM in the germline V gene. V lost 6 bases and J 8 bases, leaving 11 bases between the germline ends. This CDR3 reads CASSLDGDSPLHF. In nucleotides, the CDR3 is TGTGCCAGCAGCTTAGATGGCGATTCACCCCTCCACTTT.

This clonotype appeared many times. The chain combines TRBV11-2 with TRBJ2-5, with D possibly TRBD2 on 6 matching bases. This CDR3 contains 17 residues. Between the trimmed V and J ends, which lost 3 bases and 2 bases, there was a span of 19 bases. The germline V gene encodes CDR1 SGHAT and CDR2 FQNNGV. The CDR3 DNA sequence: TGTGCCAGCAGCTTTAGCTCCCCTGGGACTGGTCAAGAGACCCAGTACTTC. It specifies CASSFSSPGTGQETQYF. Using reference TRBV11-2 and TRBJ2-5 for the parts outside the CDR3, the full variable domain is EAGVAQSPRYKIIEKRQSVAFWCNPISGHATLYWYQQILGQGPKLLIQFQNNGVVDDSQLPKDRFSAERLKGVDSTLKIQPAKLEDSAVYLCASSFSSPGTGQETQYFGPGTRLLVL.

CDR3 loop: CASSYTGSGKAFF. For the CDR3, the DNA is TGTGCCAGCAGTTATACAGGGTCGGGGAAAGCTTTCTTT. The rearrangement uses TRBV7-8 and TRBJ1-1; tentatively, D is TRBD1 (6 bases). The CDR3 extends over 13 amino acids. Trimming removed 6 bases from V and 9 bases from J, with 17 bases in between. CDR1 is SGHVS, CDR2 FQNEAQ, per germline. The full variable domain, its missing parts supplied by reference TRBV7-8 and TRBJ1-1, is GAGVSQSPRYKVAKRGQDVALRCDPISGHVSLFWYQQALGQGPEFLTYFQNEAQLDKSGLPSDRFFAERPEGSVSTLKIQRTQQEDSAVYLCASSYTGSGKAFFGQGTRLTVV.

This clonotype was seen only once. The V and J genes are TRBV20-1 and TRBJ2-1; tentatively, D is TRBD1 (5 bases). The CDR3 loop spans 14 amino acids. Germline V gives CDR1 DFQATT, CDR2 SNEGSKA (reference sequence). V shed 0 bases and J shed 7 bases, with 13 bases lying between them. Written as DNA, the CDR3 is TGCAGTGCTAGAGATCTAGGGGTGGATAATGAGCAGTTCTTC. Translated: CSARDLGVDNEQFF.

The rearrangement links TRBV15 to TRBJ1-2, with 8 bases lining up with TRBD1. The CDR3 has 14 residues. V was pared by 3 bases and J by 4 bases, with 4 bases of the junction left unmatched. Germline lookup yields CDR1 LNHNV and CDR2 YYDKDF (reference sequence). The CDR3 DNA is TGTGCCACCAGCAGGGACAGGGTAGGCTATGGCTACACCTTC. This sequence encodes CATSRDRVGYGYTF. Together with reference TRBV15 and TRBJ1-2, the CDR3 gives the full variable domain: DAMVIQNPRYQVTQFGKPVTLSCSQTLNHNVMYWYQQKSSQAPKLLFHYYDKDFNNEADTPDNFQSRRPNTSFCFLDIRSPGLGDTAMYLCATSRDRVGYGYTFGSGTRLTVV.

This clonotype was seen repeatedly, ten times or more. The chain carries TRBV7-2 and TRBJ1-5; D is undetermined. The CDR3 is made up of 12 amino acids. The V and J ends lost 3 bases and 4 bases respectively, with 4 bases between them. Germline CDR1 SGHTA, CDR2 FQGNSA. This CDR3 reads CASSFSNQPQHF. The CDR3 bases are TGTGCCAGCAGCTTCAGTAATCAGCCCCAGCATTTT.

This clonotype was recorded a few times. DNA for the CDR3: TGTGCCAGCGGATCCGGGACAGGGAGTGAAAAACTGTTTTTT. Encoded protein: CASGSGTGSEKLFF. V usage is TRBV12-3 or TRBV12-4 and J usage is TRBJ1-4, with 9 bases aligning to TRBD1. The V gene end was trimmed by 8 bases and the J gene end by 7 bases; junction bases not matched to a gene: 8. CDR3 length: 14 residues.

The genes are TRBV20-1 and TRBJ2-7, with 8 nucleotides matching TRBD2. Looked up from germline, CDR1 is DFQATT and CDR2 is SNEGSKA (reference sequence). J lost 2 bases, V lost 0 bases, and 3 bases had no gene match. The CDR3 is 14 amino acids. This CDR3 reads CSARDAGGTYEQYF. CDR3 in DNA: TGCAGTGCTAGAGATGCGGGGGGAACCTACGAGCAGTACTTC.

This clonotype turned up a few times. V and J are TRBV5-1 and TRBJ1-1; perhaps TRBD1 as D (5 bases). V was clipped by 4 bases and J by 0 bases, with 13 bases between them. The germline CDR1 and CDR2 sequences are SGHRS and YFSETQ. This CDR3 contains 15 residues. The CDR3 DNA reads as TGCGCCAGCAGCGGAGGGGACCGCTTGAACACTGAAGCTTTCTTT. Protein product: CASSGGDRLNTEAFF.

This clonotype was observed at least ten times. The chain is built from TRBV12-3 or TRBV12-4 and TRBJ1-2; 7 positions match TRBD1. The CDR3 is made up of 13 amino acids. Trimming at V came to 4 bases and at J to 2 bases, leaving 1 base not matched to a gene. The CDR3 coding sequence is TGTGCCAGCAGTTGGGACAGCAACTATGGCTACACCTTC. Its protein product is CASSWDSNYGYTF.

In this sample, this clonotype turned up many times. The gene calls are TRBV6-2 or TRBV6-3 and TRBJ1-5; 8 nucleotides line up with TRBD1. After removal of 0 bases from V and 2 bases from J, the junction contained 0 bases not matched to a gene. The germline CDR1 and CDR2 sequences are MNHEY and SVGEGT. The CDR3 consists of 15 residues. CDR3 coding DNA: TGTGCCAGCAGTTACTCGGGACAGGGCAATCAGCCCCAGCATTTT. It specifies CASSYSGQGNQPQHF.